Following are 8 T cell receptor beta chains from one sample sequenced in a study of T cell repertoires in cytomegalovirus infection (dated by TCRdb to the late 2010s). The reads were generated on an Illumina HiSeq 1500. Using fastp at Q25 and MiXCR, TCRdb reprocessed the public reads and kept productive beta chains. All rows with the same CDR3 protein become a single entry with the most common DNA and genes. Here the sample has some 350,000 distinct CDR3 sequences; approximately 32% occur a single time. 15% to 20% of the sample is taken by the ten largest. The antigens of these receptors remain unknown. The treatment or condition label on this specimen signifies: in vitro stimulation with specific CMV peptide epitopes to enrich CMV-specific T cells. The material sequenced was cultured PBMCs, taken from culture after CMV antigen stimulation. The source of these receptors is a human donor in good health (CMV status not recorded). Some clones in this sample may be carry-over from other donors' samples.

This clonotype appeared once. The CDR3 loop is CASSPGPGGIYNSPLHF. The DNA of the CDR3 is TGTGCCAGCAGCCCCGGCCCGGGTGGTATCTATAATTCACCCCTCCACTTT. The genes are TRBV3-1 and TRBJ1-6; no clear D gene. CDR1 is LGHDT, CDR2 YNNKEL, per germline (reference sequence). This CDR3 is built from 17 residues. V lost 4 bases, J lost 3 bases, and 16 bases lay in between.

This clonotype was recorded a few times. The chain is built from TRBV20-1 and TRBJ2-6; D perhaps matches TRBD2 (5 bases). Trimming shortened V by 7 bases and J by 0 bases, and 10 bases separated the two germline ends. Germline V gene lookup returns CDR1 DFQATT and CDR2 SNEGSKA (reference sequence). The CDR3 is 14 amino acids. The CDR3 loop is CSGRGSSGANVLTF. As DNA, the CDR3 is TGCAGTGGCAGAGGGTCCTCTGGGGCCAACGTCCTGACTTTC.

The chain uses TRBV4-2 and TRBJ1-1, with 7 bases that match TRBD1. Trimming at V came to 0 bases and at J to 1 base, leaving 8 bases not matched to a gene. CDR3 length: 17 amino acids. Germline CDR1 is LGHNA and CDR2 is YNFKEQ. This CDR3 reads CASSQEGRGGANTEAFF. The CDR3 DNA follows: TGTGCCAGCAGCCAAGAGGGAAGAGGGGGCGCGAACACTGAAGCTTTCTTT.

The CDR3 loop is CASSQGLAGSRDTQYF. The CDR3 DNA reads as TGTGCCAGCAGCCAAGGACTAGCGGGATCGAGAGATACGCAGTATTTT. V and J are TRBV7-2 and TRBJ2-3, with 12 positions matching TRBD2. This CDR3 spans 16 amino acids. V dropped 5 bases and J dropped 5; count of bases not matched to a gene: 8. Per germline, CDR1 SGHTA and CDR2 FQGNSA. The variable domain in full, completed from reference TRBV7-2 and TRBJ2-3, reads GAGVSQSPSNKVTEKGKDVELRCDPISGHTALYWYRQSLGQGLEFLIYFQGNSAPDKSGLPSDRFSAERTGGSVSTLTIQRTQQEDSAVYLCASSQGLAGSRDTQYFGPGTRLTVL.

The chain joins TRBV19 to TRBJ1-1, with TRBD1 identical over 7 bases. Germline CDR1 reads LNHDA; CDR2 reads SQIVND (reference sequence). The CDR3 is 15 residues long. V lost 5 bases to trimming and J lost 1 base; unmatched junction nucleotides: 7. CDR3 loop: CASSPWTGGNTEAFF. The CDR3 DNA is TGTGCCAGTAGTCCTTGGACAGGCGGGAACACTGAAGCTTTCTTT.

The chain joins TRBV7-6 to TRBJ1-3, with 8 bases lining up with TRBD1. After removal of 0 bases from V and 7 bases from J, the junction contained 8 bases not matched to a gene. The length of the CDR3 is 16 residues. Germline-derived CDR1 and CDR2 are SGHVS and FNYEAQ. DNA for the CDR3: TGTGCCAGCAGCTTAGCCGGGGGGTCAGGGGGCAACACCATATATTTT. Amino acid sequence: CASSLAGGSGGNTIYF.

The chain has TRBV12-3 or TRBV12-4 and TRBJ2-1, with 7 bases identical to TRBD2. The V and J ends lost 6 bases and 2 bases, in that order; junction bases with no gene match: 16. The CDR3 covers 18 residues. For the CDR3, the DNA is TGTGCCAGCAGAGCCGGGGGGACTCCTAGGAGTCCCTACAATGAGCAGTTCTTC. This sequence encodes CASRAGGTPRSPYNEQFF.

The CDR3 is CASTIRLGMNTEAFF. In nucleotides, the CDR3 is TGTGCCAGCACTATAAGACTGGGCATGAACACTGAAGCTTTCTTT. The V and J genes are TRBV6-1 and TRBJ1-1; D is uncertain. The germline CDR1 and CDR2 sequences are MNHNS and SASEGT. The CDR3 loop spans 15 amino acids. Between the trimmed V and J ends, which lost 7 bases and 0 bases, there was a span of 15 bases.